This T cell receptor (beta chain) derives from a study of blood T cell repertoires in COVID-19. This clone was observed a handful of times. With V trimmed by 5 bases and J by 4 bases, 4 bases remained unmatched. The CDR3 runs to 14 residues. CDR1 is LGHDT and CDR2 is YNNKEL in the germline V gene (reference sequence). Clones were read by immunoSEQ multiplex PCR, and TCRdb kept only the in-frame ones, dropping some. This sample has 10,000 to 15,000 clones, with around 90% found just once. The TCR sequence derives from a woman aged 60-75 years with active COVID-19. Sequencing was performed on peripheral blood. This rearrangement joins TRBV3-1 (or the pseudogene TRBV3-2) to TRBJ2-7, with 11 positions matching TRBD2. This CDR3 reads CASSGLAGGYEQYF. Here the CDR3 DNA reads TGTGCCAGCAGCGGGCTAGCGGGAGGATACGAGCAGTACTTC.